This is a list of T cell receptor beta chains from one sample in a study of T cell responses to AZD1222 COVID-19 vaccine. Assay: immunoSEQ multiplex PCR; the TCRdb copy retains only in-frame clones and omits some. The sample has about 42,000 clones, around 88% seen once; the top ten hold 20% to 25%. This specimen consisted of peripheral blood, obtained 28 days after the second AZD1222 dose. The receptors were sampled from an adult who received the AZD1222 COVID-19 vaccine. Both conserved end residues are part of each CDR3. Each record gives: clone size, D gene, V gene, J gene, CDR3 DNA, CDR3 protein. The D gene is left open where the match is weak. Size values are once, few and many counts, or a class for expanded clones, and some rows have none.

NA	NA	TRBV19	TRBJ2-5	TGTGCCAGTAGGATCTCGGGTATTGGGGAGACCCAGTACTTC	CASRISGIGETQYF
NA	TRBD1	TRBV28	TRBJ2-7	TGTGCCAGCAGGACCCCTCGGACAGGAGAAAACTACGAGCAGTACTTC	CASRTPRTGENYEQYF
once	TRBD1	TRBV19	TRBJ2-7	TGTGCCGAGACAGGGACCTACGAGCAGTACTTC	CAETGTYEQYF
few	NA	TRBV7-2	TRBJ2-7	TGTGCCAGCAGCTATGGGACGGGCTACGAGCAGTACTTC	CASSYGTGYEQYF
NA	NA	TRBV9	TRBJ2-7	TGTGCCAGCAGCGTAGCCCCCGGCAGTGCTGGCGACGAGCAGTACTTC	CASSVAPGSAGDEQYF
NA	NA	TRBV4-1	TRBJ2-7	TGCGCCAGCAGCCAATCTGAGATACGGCAGAGCTACGAGCAGTACTTC	CASSQSEIRQSYEQYF
NA	TRBD1	TRBV3-1/TRBV3-2	TRBJ2-1	TGTGCCAGCAGCCAGCCGGGACAGGACAATGAGCAGTTCTTC	CASSQPGQDNEQFF
NA	TRBD1	TRBV5-6	TRBJ2-7	TGTGCCAGCAGCTTGGAGGGGGCGCTTTTTCGGTCCTCCTACGAGCAGTACTTC	CASSLEGALFRSSYEQYF
NA	NA	TRBV5-1	TRBJ1-1	TGCGCCAGCAGCTACGCCGGGACGGTGAACACTGAAGCTTTCTTT	CASSYAGTVNTEAFF
NA	TRBD2	TRBV6-5	TRBJ2-7	TGTGCCAGCAGGGCGGGAGGCAAAACCTACGAGCAGTACTTC	CASRAGGKTYEQYF
NA	NA	TRBV7-9	TRBJ1-3	TGTACCAGCAGTGTTGGGATCGTCAACACCATATATTTT	CTSSVGIVNTIYF
NA	NA	TRBV19	TRBJ1-5	TGTGCCAGTAGTAGACAGAGCAATCAGCCCCAGCATTTT	CASSRQSNQPQHF
NA	TRBD1	TRBV7-2	TRBJ1-5	TGTGCCAGCAGCTTAAGGCAGGGGGCAAGACAGCCCCAGCATTTT	CASSLRQGARQPQHF
NA	NA	TRBV6-4	TRBJ1-2	TGTGCCAGCAGTGACTTCCTAGGGCAGGAGTCTGGCTACACCTTC	CASSDFLGQESGYTF
NA	TRBD2	TRBV5-1	TRBJ2-3	TGCGCCAGCCGGGCCCAGCGGGGAACCGGTACAGATACGCAGTATTTT	CASRAQRGTGTDTQYF
NA	TRBD2	TRBV3-1/TRBV3-2	TRBJ2-3	TGTGCCAGCAGCCTAGCGGGACTAGCAGAAGATACGCAGTATTTT	CASSLAGLAEDTQYF
few	NA	TRBV2	TRBJ2-5	TGTGCCACCCTTAGGGGCGGTTACCAAGAGACCCAGTACTTC	CATLRGGYQETQYF
NA	NA	TRBV28	TRBJ2-7	TGTGCCAGCAGTACCCTTACGGGGCAGTACTTC	CASSTLTGQYF
few	NA	TRBV7-9	TRBJ2-1	TGTGCCAGCAGCCGCGCCGGGGGCTACAATGAGCAGTTCTTC	CASSRAGGYNEQFF
NA	NA	TRBV4-1	TRBJ2-2	TGCGCCAGCAGCCAAGAAGGCCTAGCAGTGGTCGGGGAGCTGTTTTTT	CASSQEGLAVVGELFF
NA	NA	TRBV15	TRBJ1-5	TGTGCCACCAGCAGAGATCAGGGGCGGGACAATCAGCCCCAGCATTTT	CATSRDQGRDNQPQHF
NA	NA	TRBV19	TRBJ2-2	TGTGCCAGTAGTATAGGGACTAACACCGGGGAGCTGTTTTTT	CASSIGTNTGELFF
NA	TRBD1	TRBV27	TRBJ1-5	TGTGCCAGCAGTCGTCAGGGGGGTTCGCTAGGAAATCAGCCCCAGCATTTT	CASSRQGGSLGNQPQHF
NA	NA	TRBV18	TRBJ2-7	TGTGCCAGCTCATCACAGGGAAACGAGCAGTACTTC	CASSSQGNEQYF
NA	NA	TRBV3-1/TRBV3-2	TRBJ2-7	TGTGCCAGCAGCCCCCCCGCTGGGGGCGTCCAGAGCTCCTACGAGCAGTACTTC	CASSPPAGGVQSSYEQYF
NA	NA	TRBV19	TRBJ2-3	TGTGCCAGTAGTATCTCAGGAGAATCAGATACGCAGTATTTT	CASSISGESDTQYF
NA	TRBD2	TRBV7-3	TRBJ2-3	TGTGCCAGCAGCTTAGAATCCCGCGCGGGAGCGGATACGCAGTATTTT	CASSLESRAGADTQYF
NA	TRBD1	TRBV18	TRBJ1-5	TGTGCCAGCTCACCATTTGAGGGGGCTGGCAATCAGCCCCAGCATTTT	CASSPFEGAGNQPQHF
NA	NA	TRBV4-2	TRBJ1-3	TGTGCCAGCAGCCAAGACTGGGGGACTGGAAACACCATATATTTT	CASSQDWGTGNTIYF
NA	NA	TRBV2	TRBJ2-6	TGTGCCAGCAGTCAGGTAGAAGGGGCCAACGTCCTGACTTTC	CASSQVEGANVLTF
NA	NA	TRBV3-1/TRBV3-2	TRBJ2-5	TGTGCCAGCAGCCTGAGCGGGTACCAAGAGACCCAGTACTTC	CASSLSGYQETQYF
NA	NA	TRBV24-1	TRBJ2-3	TGTGCCACCAGTGAGGCTAGCGGCACAGATACGCAGTATTTT	CATSEASGTDTQYF
NA	TRBD1	TRBV5-1	TRBJ2-2	TGCGCCAGCAGCAGCGGACAGGCCGAAACCGGGGAGCTGTTTTTT	CASSSGQAETGELFF
NA	NA	TRBV12-5	TRBJ2-1	TGTGCTAGTGGTTTAAAGGGTGAGGTCGACAATGAGCAGTTCTTC	CASGLKGEVDNEQFF
NA	NA	TRBV18	TRBJ2-3	TGTGCCAGCTCACCCCGCGAAGGAGTAGGCACAGATACGCAGTATTTT	CASSPREGVGTDTQYF
once	NA	TRBV7-2	TRBJ2-1	TGTGCCAGCACAGCCGGACTATTTAACAATGAGCAGTTCTTC	CASTAGLFNNEQFF
NA	TRBD2	TRBV27	TRBJ2-1	TGTGCCAGCAGTAATAGCGGGAGTGTGGTGGGTGAGCAGTTCTTC	CASSNSGSVVGEQFF
NA	NA	TRBV5-6	TRBJ1-5	TGTGCCAGCAGCTCACGGGGGGCCACTAATCAGCCCCAGCATTTT	CASSSRGATNQPQHF
NA	NA	TRBV27	TRBJ1-1	TGTGCCAGCAGTTCTCAGGGGATTACTGAAGCTTTCTTT	CASSSQGITEAFF
NA	NA	TRBV18	TRBJ1-3	TGTGCCAGCTCAAGAGACTCTGGAAACACCATATATTTT	CASSRDSGNTIYF
NA	NA	TRBV12-3/TRBV12-4	TRBJ2-7	TGTGCCAGCAGTTTATTATTAGGGGACGAGCAGTACTTC	CASSLLLGDEQYF
NA	NA	TRBV30	TRBJ2-7	TGTGCCTGGAGTGGGGATCAGGCCGGCCTTTACTACGAGCAGTACTTC	CAWSGDQAGLYYEQYF
NA	NA	TRBV7-3	TRBJ2-5	TGTGCCAGCAGCCCAAGGGCGGGGCCGGGAGAGACCCAGTACTTC	CASSPRAGPGETQYF
NA	TRBD1	TRBV3-1/TRBV3-2	TRBJ1-2	TGTGCCAGCAGCCAAGGGGACAGGGCCAACTATGGCTACACCTTC	CASSQGDRANYGYTF
NA	TRBD2	TRBV5-1	TRBJ2-1	TGCGCCAGCAGCTTGGGACTAGCGGGGCCCAATGAGCAGTTCTTC	CASSLGLAGPNEQFF
NA	NA	TRBV5-6	TRBJ2-7	TGTGCCAGCAGCCGACAGTCCTACGAGCAGTACTTC	CASSRQSYEQYF
once	TRBD1	TRBV18	TRBJ1-2	TGTGCCAGCTCACCGGGGGGGGACAGGATCTATGGCTACACCTTC	CASSPGGDRIYGYTF
NA	NA	TRBV11-2	TRBJ2-7	TGTGCCAGCAGCTTAGGAGGGTTCGAGCAGTACTTC	CASSLGGFEQYF
once	TRBD1	TRBV27	TRBJ1-2	TGTGCCAGCAGTTTTCGCGATCCGGGACAGGGAGGCGGCTACACCTTC	CASSFRDPGQGGGYTF
NA	TRBD1	TRBV7-9	TRBJ1-5	TGTGCCAGCAGCTCCGGACAGGCCAATCAGCCCCAGCATTTT	CASSSGQANQPQHF